A selection of T cell receptor beta chains follows, all from one sample in a study of identical twins. Via MiXCR, TCRdb re-called the 5' RACE reads, giving one row per CDR3 protein. The table has about 530,000 distinct CDR3 sequences, about 22% seen once. This same sample was also part of a study on yellow fever vaccine responses in identical twins.

The sequencing sample was made of CD4+ T cells sorted from blood. These receptors came from a woman between 18 and 29 years old in good health. The CDR3 runs from the conserved cysteine through the conserved F or W. The D gene is left open where the match is weak. Size values are once, few and many counts, or a class for expanded clones, and some rows have none.

>-|TRBV18|TRBJ2-2|-
TGTGCCAGCTCACCACCGAAGGGACAAGGGAACACCGGGGAGCTGTTTTTT
CASSPPKGQGNTGELFF
>TRBD1|TRBV12-3/TRBV12-4|TRBJ1-4|many
TGTGCCAGCAGTTCATCAGGGGGCAGTGAAAAACTGTTTTTT
CASSSSGGSEKLFF
>-|TRBV6-2/TRBV6-3|TRBJ2-3|few
TGTGCCAGCAGTTTAAGGGGAACCAACACAGATACGCAGTATTTT
CASSLRGTNTDTQYF
>TRBD2|TRBV7-3|TRBJ2-1|-
TGTGCCAGCAGCTTCGGTCTAGCGGGTCCGTTGGGCTCCTACAATGAGCAGTTCTTC
CASSFGLAGPLGSYNEQFF
>-|TRBV7-2|TRBJ2-1|few
TGTGCCAGCAGCTTAAATATCGGCCGGCCTTTTAATGAGCAGTTCTTC
CASSLNIGRPFNEQFF
>TRBD2|TRBV20-1|TRBJ2-3|-
TGCTGTGCTAGAGATATGGGCCTAGCGGGTACCACAGATACGCAGTATTTT
CCARDMGLAGTTDTQYF
>-|TRBV28|TRBJ2-2|-
TGTGCCAGCCTCCGTGGGGGCGCGGGTCAAAACGGGGAGCTGTTTTTT
CASLRGGAGQNGELFF
>-|TRBV5-1|TRBJ2-7|-
TGCGCCAGCAGCCCGGCGACACGACGGTACGAGCAGTACTTC
CASSPATRRYEQYF
>-|TRBV3-1|TRBJ2-1|-
TGTGCCAGCAGCCAAGGTGTAGCTGGTGAGCAGTTCTTC
CASSQGVAGEQFF
>-|TRBV12-3/TRBV12-4|TRBJ1-1|-
TGTGCCAGCAGTTTAGTAGGACTAATTGGAACTGAAGCTTTCTTT
CASSLVGLIGTEAFF
>TRBD2|TRBV2|TRBJ2-1|few
TGTGCCAGCAGGGTAGCGGGGGGGCATAATGAGCAGTTCTTC
CASRVAGGHNEQFF
>TRBD1|TRBV6-1|TRBJ2-7|few
TGTGCCAGCAGTAAGGACAGGGTGACCTACGAGCAGTACTTC
CASSKDRVTYEQYF
>TRBD2|TRBV5-1|TRBJ2-3|-
TGCGCCAGCAGCGGTACTAGCGGGGGAGATACGCAGTATTTT
CASSGTSGGDTQYF
>TRBD2|TRBV18|TRBJ2-1|-
TGTGCCAGCTCCCTTGCCGGGACTAGCGGGAGAGGCGATGAGCAGTTCTTC
CASSLAGTSGRGDEQFF
>-|TRBV7-3|TRBJ2-6|-
TGTGCCAGCAGCCTGCCGACTACTGGTGGGGCCAACGTCCTGACTTTC
CASSLPTTGGANVLTF
>-|TRBV9|TRBJ2-2|-
TGTGCCAGCAGACCCCGGGACCCCACTGGTGGGGAGCTGTTTTTT
CASRPRDPTGGELFF
>TRBD1|TRBV29-1|TRBJ1-2|-
TGCAGCGTTGCGGACGTCGAGAGGGGACAGGGAGTTTCTGGCTACACCTTC
CSVADVERGQGVSGYTF
>-|TRBV6-5|TRBJ1-1|few
TGTGCCAGCAGTTACTCAGCAGGGGCTGAAGCTTTCTTT
CASSYSAGAEAFF
>TRBD2|TRBV3-1|TRBJ2-7|few
TGTGCCAGCAGCCAAGGGCTAGCGGGAGCCTTCAACGAGCAGTACTTC
CASSQGLAGAFNEQYF
>TRBD2|TRBV10-3|TRBJ2-2|few
TGTGCCATCAGTGAAGGACTAGCGTCGAACACCGGGGAGCTGTTTTTT
CAISEGLASNTGELFF
>TRBD2|TRBV5-5|TRBJ2-1|-
TGTGCCAGCAGCCCGGGTGCAGGACTAGCGGGCAATGAGCAGTTCTTC
CASSPGAGLAGNEQFF
>TRBD2|TRBV2|TRBJ2-1|-
TGTGCCAGCAGTAATTTTCCCCAGCGGGAGGGTTACAATGAGCAGTTCTTC
CASSNFPQREGYNEQFF
>-|TRBV4-1|TRBJ2-1|-
TGCGCCAGCAGCCAAGTGATGGGGGAGCAGTTCTTC
CASSQVMGEQFF
>-|TRBV12-3/TRBV12-4|TRBJ1-5|few
TGTGCCAGCAGTTTAGAAGGAGGACATAGCAATCAGCCCCAGCATTTT
CASSLEGGHSNQPQHF
>TRBD2|TRBV3-1|TRBJ2-7|-
TGTGCCAGCAGCCAGGGACTAGCGGGAGAGTACTTC
CASSQGLAGEYF
>-|TRBV12-3/TRBV12-4|TRBJ2-4|-
TGTGCCAGCAGTTTAATGGGGGAACCAGCGAAAAACATTCAGTACTTC
CASSLMGEPAKNIQYF
>TRBD1|TRBV12-3/TRBV12-4|TRBJ2-7|-
TGTGCCAGCAGCCGGGACAGGTACTACGAGCAGTACTTC
CASSRDRYYEQYF
>TRBD1|TRBV29-1|TRBJ2-5|-
TGCAGCGTTTATTCACCGGGACAGGGAGGAGAGACCCAGTACTTC
CSVYSPGQGGETQYF
>-|TRBV29-1|TRBJ2-7|-
TGCAGGCCCGGGTACAGAATATACGAGCAGTACTTC
CRPGYRIYEQYF
>TRBD1|TRBV5-8|TRBJ1-1|-
TGTGCCAGCAGCATAGGACAGGGTGTTATAATCGCTGAAGCTTTCTTT
CASSIGQGVIIAEAFF
>TRBD1|TRBV25-1|TRBJ1-1|-
TGTGCCAGCAGAGAACGGGGACAGTTCGCTTTCTTT
CASRERGQFAFF
>-|TRBV4-1|TRBJ2-2|-
TGCGCCAGCAGCCAAACTAGTGGCACCGGGGAGCTGTTTTTT
CASSQTSGTGELFF
>TRBD2|TRBV10-3|TRBJ2-1|-
TGTGCCATCAGGACTAGCGGAAACGACAATGAGCAGTTCTTC
CAIRTSGNDNEQFF
>-|TRBV4-1|TRBJ2-2|many
TGCGCCAGCAGCCTCCAGAGGACGGAGCGCGGCAACACCGGGGAGCTGTTTTTT
CASSLQRTERGNTGELFF
>TRBD2|TRBV27|TRBJ2-1|few
TGTGCCAGCAGTCGACTAGCGGGGGGCCCCTACAATGAGCAGTTCTTC
CASSRLAGGPYNEQFF
>TRBD1|TRBV10-3|TRBJ1-2|-
TGTGCCATCAGTGAGTCGCAGGGGGCGCTGAATGGCTACACCTTC
CAISESQGALNGYTF
>-|TRBV12-3/TRBV12-4|TRBJ2-2|few
TGTGCCAGCAGTACCTTACCGCCGCGGCTGTTTTTT
CASSTLPPRLFF
>-|TRBV20-1|TRBJ1-6|few
TGCAGTGCTAGAGCGAGCAGGGGAAAGACTAATTCACCCCTCCACTTT
CSARASRGKTNSPLHF
>TRBD2|TRBV28|TRBJ2-7|-
TGTGCCAGCGCGGGGGGCTCCTACGAGCAGTACTTC
CASAGGSYEQYF
>-|TRBV5-1|TRBJ1-1|-
TGCGCCAGCAGCCCCGGGATTTCGAACACTGAAGCTTTCTTT
CASSPGISNTEAFF
>-|TRBV20-1|TRBJ2-7|few
TGCAGTGCTAGAGATCTAGGGAGCTCCTACGAGCAGTACTTC
CSARDLGSSYEQYF
>TRBD2|TRBV12-3/TRBV12-4|TRBJ2-1|-
TGTGCCAGCTCCGGGACTAGCGGGACAAATGAGCAGTTCTTC
CASSGTSGTNEQFF
>TRBD1|TRBV5-6|TRBJ2-7|-
TGTGCCAGCAGCAACAGGGGGCGCCTCTCCGAGCAGTACTTC
CASSNRGRLSEQYF
>TRBD2|TRBV20-1|TRBJ2-5|-
TGCAGTGCTCCGAGCGGGGGGGCTGGGGAGACCCAGTACTTC
CSAPSGGAGETQYF
>-|TRBV29-1|TRBJ2-2|-
TGCAGCGTTGAGGGGCAATACACCGGGGAGCTGTTTTTT
CSVEGQYTGELFF
>TRBD2|TRBV10-3|TRBJ2-3|-
TGTGCCATCAGTGATCTACTAGCGGCGGCAGATACGCAGTATTTT
CAISDLLAAADTQYF